This T cell receptor beta chain was sequenced for a study of response to subunit inactivated influenza vaccine. Points from the study as a whole: Authors suggested seasonal influenza vaccinations each recruit few new T cells.

This CDR3 comprises 17 residues. The V gene end was trimmed by 3 bases and the J gene end by 4 bases; junction bases not matched to a gene: 11. The V gene's germline CDR1 is ENHRY and CDR2 SYGVKD. TCRdb recomputed calls from the RT-PCR reads with MiXCR, one row per CDR3 protein. The sample lists 530,000 or so distinct CDR3 sequences; about 14% were seen once. In this sample, this clonotype turned up many times. Its antigen is unidentified. The sample was PBMCs from blood, taken approximately 12 days after vaccination. The TCR was taken from a man over 45 who received an inactivated influenza vaccine. The J gene is TRBJ2-2, the V gene TRBV10-3; 7 nucleotides agree with TRBD1. CDR3 in DNA: TGTGCCATCAGTGACGAGACAGGGTGGCGTATCACCGGGGAGCTGTTTTTT. Its protein product is CAISDETGWRITGELFF.